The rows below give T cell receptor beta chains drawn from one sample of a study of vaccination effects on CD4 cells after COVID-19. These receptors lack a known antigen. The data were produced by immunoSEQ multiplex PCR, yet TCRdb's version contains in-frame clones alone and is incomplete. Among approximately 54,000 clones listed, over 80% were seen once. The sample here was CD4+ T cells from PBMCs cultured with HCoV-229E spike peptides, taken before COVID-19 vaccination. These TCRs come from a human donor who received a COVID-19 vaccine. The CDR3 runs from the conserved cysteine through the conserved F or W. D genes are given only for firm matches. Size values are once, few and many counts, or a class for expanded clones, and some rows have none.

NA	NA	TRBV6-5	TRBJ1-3	TGTGCCAGCGTAAGGGGGTTCGGAAACACCATATATTTT	CASVRGFGNTIYF
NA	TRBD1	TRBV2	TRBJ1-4	TGTGCCAGCACCTGGACAGGGACAAATGAAAAACTGTTTTTT	CASTWTGTNEKLFF
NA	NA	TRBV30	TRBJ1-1	TGTGCCTGGAAACAATCAGGCACTGAAGCTTTCTTT	CAWKQSGTEAFF
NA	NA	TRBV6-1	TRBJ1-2	TGTGCCAGCAGTGAAACCAGGGCTGGGGGCAGGGTGTATGGCTACACCTTC	CASSETRAGGRVYGYTF
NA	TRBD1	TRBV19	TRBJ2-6	TGTGCCAGTAACAGGGGTGGGGCCAACGTCCTGACTTTC	CASNRGGANVLTF
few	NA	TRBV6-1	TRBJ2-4	TGTGCCAGCAGTGAAATAGGTGAAGGCAAAAACATTCAGTACTTC	CASSEIGEGKNIQYF
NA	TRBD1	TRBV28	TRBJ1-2	TGTGCCAGCAGTTTCACAGGGGCTGACTATGGCTACACCTTC	CASSFTGADYGYTF
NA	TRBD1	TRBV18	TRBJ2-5	TGTGCCAGCTCACCACTGGGACAGGTTCAAGAGACCCAGTACTTC	CASSPLGQVQETQYF
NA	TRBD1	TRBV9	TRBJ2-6	TGTGCCAGCAGCGTCGACAACAGGGGGTATGGGGCCAACGTCCTGACTTTC	CASSVDNRGYGANVLTF
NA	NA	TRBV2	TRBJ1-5	TGTGCCAGCAGTGGGCCGCCAACTCAGCCCCAGCATTTT	CASSGPPTQPQHF
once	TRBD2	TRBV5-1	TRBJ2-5	TGCGCCAGCAGCCCGGGACTAGCGGACCAAGAGACCCAGTACTTC	CASSPGLADQETQYF
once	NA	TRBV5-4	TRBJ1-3	TGTGCCAGCAGCAACGGAGGTACTGGCTCTGGAAACACCATATATTTT	CASSNGGTGSGNTIYF
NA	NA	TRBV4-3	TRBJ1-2	TGCGCCAGCAGCCAGTCACCTGGGACATCCTATGGCTACACCTTC	CASSQSPGTSYGYTF
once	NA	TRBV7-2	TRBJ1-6	TGTGCCAGCAGCATGGACAGTAATTCACCCCTCCACTTT	CASSMDSNSPLHF
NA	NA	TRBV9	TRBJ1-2	TGTGCCAGCAGCTCAAGTAAGGACACACCCTATGGCTACACCTTC	CASSSSKDTPYGYTF
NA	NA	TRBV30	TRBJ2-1	TGTGCCTGGAACCGCGGGGCCAATGAGCAGTTCTTC	CAWNRGANEQFF
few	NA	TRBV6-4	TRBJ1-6	TGTGCCAGCAGTACAGGGAGTTCACCCCTCCACTTT	CASSTGSSPLHF
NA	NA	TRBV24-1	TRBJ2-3	TGTGCCACCAGTGATTTTCAGGGAACAGATACGCAGTATTTT	CATSDFQGTDTQYF
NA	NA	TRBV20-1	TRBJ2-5	TGCAGTGCTAGTGCCAGGGTTGAGACCCAGTACTTC	CSASARVETQYF
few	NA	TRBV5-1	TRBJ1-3	TGCGCCAGCAGCTTGGTTGGGGGCTCTGGAAACACCATATATTTT	CASSLVGGSGNTIYF
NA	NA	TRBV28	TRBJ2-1	TGTGCCAGCAGTTTACTGGGCTCTGAGCAGTTCTTC	CASSLLGSEQFF
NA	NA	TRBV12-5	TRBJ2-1	TGTGCTAGTGGTTTGCTGGATGAGCAGTTCTTC	CASGLLDEQFF
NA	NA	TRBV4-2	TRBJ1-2	TGTGCCAGCAGCCAGATTAACTATGGCTACACCTTC	CASSQINYGYTF
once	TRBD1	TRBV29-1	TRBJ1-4	TGCAGCGTTGTTAGACAGGGCCATGAAAAACTGTTTTTT	CSVVRQGHEKLFF
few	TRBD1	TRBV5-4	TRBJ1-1	TGTGCCAGCAGCTTGGCTGGGGGACAGGGCCTGGGTGAAGCTTTCTTT	CASSLAGGQGLGEAFF
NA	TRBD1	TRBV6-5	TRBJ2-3	TGTGCCAGCAGTTACCGGGGACAGTCCTCCACAGATACGCAGTATTTT	CASSYRGQSSTDTQYF
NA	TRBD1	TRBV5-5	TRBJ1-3	TGTGCCAGCAGCTCAATCTTACAGGGGATCTCTGGAAACACCATATATTTT	CASSSILQGISGNTIYF
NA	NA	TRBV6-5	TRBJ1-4	TGTGCCAGCAGTTACGCGACTGACGGTAAACTGTTTTTT	CASSYATDGKLFF
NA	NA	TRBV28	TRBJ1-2	TGTGCCAGCATCACTCCGGGGAAATATGGCTACACCTTC	CASITPGKYGYTF
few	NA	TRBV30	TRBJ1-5	TGTGCCTGGAGTGATAATTGGGGGGGCAATCAGCCCCAGCATTTT	CAWSDNWGGNQPQHF
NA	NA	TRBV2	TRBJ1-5	TGTGCCAGCAGTGAAAGAAGGGAACAGCCCCAGCATTTT	CASSERREQPQHF
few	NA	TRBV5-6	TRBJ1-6	TGTGCCAGCAGCTCGGGGGCAGGGTGGAATTCACCCCTCCACTTT	CASSSGAGWNSPLHF
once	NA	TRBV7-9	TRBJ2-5	TGTGCCAGCAGCCTAATGGGCCCTCAGGGGACCCAGTACTTC	CASSLMGPQGTQYF
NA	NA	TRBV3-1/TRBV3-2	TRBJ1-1	TGTGCCAGCAGCCGCGGGCCTGAAGCTTTCTTT	CASSRGPEAFF
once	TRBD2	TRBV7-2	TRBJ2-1	TGTGCCAGCAGCTTAGTAACTAGCGGGGTTTCCTACAATGAGCAGTTCTTC	CASSLVTSGVSYNEQFF
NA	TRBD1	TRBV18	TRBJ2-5	TGTGCCAGCTCACCAGGCGGGACAGGACAGCAAGAGACCCAGTACTTC	CASSPGGTGQQETQYF
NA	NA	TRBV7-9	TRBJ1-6	TGTGCCAGCAGCTTGACCCCATATTCACCCCTCCACTTT	CASSLTPYSPLHF
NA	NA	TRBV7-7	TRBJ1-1	TGTGCCAGCAGCCCGCCCGACCTAAACACTGAAGCTTTCTTT	CASSPPDLNTEAFF
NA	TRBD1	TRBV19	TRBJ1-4	TGTGCCAGTAGCAGGGACAGGTGGGGTGAAAAACTGTTTTTT	CASSRDRWGEKLFF
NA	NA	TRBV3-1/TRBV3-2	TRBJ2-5	TGTGCCAGCAGCCAAAGGCAGGCTGGACAAGAGACCCAGTACTTC	CASSQRQAGQETQYF
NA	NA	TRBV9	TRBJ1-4	TGTGCCAGCAGCCTCAGTCCGGGCTCCGCTGAAAAACTGTTTTTT	CASSLSPGSAEKLFF
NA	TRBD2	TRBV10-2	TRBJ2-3	TGCGCCAGCAGGGCGGGGGGGATCACAGATACGCAGTATTTT	CASRAGGITDTQYF
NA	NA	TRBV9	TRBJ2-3	TGTGCCAGCAGCGTGGGGGGGGCCGCAGATACGCAGTATTTT	CASSVGGAADTQYF
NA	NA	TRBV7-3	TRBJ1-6	TGTGCCAGCAGCCAAGACAGAGTAGGATCACCCCTCCACTTT	CASSQDRVGSPLHF
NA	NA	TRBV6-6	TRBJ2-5	TGTGCCAGCAGTTACTCAGAAGAGACCCAGTACTTC	CASSYSEETQYF
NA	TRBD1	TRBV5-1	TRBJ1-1	TGCGCCAGCAGCTCCCGACAGGGGGGCACTGAAGCTTTCTTT	CASSSRQGGTEAFF
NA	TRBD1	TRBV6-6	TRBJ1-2	TGTGCCAGCAGTGACAGGGGGTATGGCTACACCTTC	CASSDRGYGYTF
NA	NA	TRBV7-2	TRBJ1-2	TGTGCCAGCAGCTTAGCGCGAGTGTACTATGGCTACACCTTC	CASSLARVYYGYTF
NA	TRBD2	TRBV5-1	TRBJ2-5	TGCGCCAGCAGCGATGGCGGGGGGGCCGGGTTGGAGACCCAGTACTTC	CASSDGGGAGLETQYF
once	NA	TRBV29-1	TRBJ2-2	TGCAGCGTTGCCGGGGGACCGAACACCGGGGAGCTGTTTTTT	CSVAGGPNTGELFF
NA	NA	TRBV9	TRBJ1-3	TGTGCCAGCAGCGTTACGCCCCCCCCTGGAAACACCATATATTTT	CASSVTPPPGNTIYF
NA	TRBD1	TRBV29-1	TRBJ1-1	TGCAGCGTTGAAGATGAGGGCAGGGGGCCGTTAACTGAAGCTTTCTTT	CSVEDEGRGPLTEAFF
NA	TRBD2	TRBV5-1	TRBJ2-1	TGCGCCAGCAGCTTGGTCTCTAGCGGGGGGCGGGAGCAGTTCTTC	CASSLVSSGGREQFF
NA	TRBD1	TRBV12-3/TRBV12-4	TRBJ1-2	TGTGCCAGCAGGGGACAGTATTATGGCTACACCTTC	CASRGQYYGYTF
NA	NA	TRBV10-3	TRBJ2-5	TGTGCCATCAGTGGGGGGGAGACCCAGTACTTC	CAISGGETQYF